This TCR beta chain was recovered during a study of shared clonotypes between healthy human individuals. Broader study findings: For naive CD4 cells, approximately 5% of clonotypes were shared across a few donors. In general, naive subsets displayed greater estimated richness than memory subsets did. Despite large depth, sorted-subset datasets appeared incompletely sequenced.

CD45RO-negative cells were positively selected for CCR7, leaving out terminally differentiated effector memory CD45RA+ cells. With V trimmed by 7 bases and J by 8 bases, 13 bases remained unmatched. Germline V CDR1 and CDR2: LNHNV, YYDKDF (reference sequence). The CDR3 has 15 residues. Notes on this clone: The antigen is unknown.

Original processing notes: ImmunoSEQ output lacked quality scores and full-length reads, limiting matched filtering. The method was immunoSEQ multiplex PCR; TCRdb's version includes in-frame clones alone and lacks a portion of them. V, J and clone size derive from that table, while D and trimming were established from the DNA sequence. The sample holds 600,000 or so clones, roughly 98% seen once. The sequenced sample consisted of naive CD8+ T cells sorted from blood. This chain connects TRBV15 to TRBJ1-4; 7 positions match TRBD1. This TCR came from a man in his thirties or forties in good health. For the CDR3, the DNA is TGTGCCACCACGAAGACTTCACAGGGACAGGAAAAACTGTTTTTT. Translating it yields CATTKTSQGQEKLFF.